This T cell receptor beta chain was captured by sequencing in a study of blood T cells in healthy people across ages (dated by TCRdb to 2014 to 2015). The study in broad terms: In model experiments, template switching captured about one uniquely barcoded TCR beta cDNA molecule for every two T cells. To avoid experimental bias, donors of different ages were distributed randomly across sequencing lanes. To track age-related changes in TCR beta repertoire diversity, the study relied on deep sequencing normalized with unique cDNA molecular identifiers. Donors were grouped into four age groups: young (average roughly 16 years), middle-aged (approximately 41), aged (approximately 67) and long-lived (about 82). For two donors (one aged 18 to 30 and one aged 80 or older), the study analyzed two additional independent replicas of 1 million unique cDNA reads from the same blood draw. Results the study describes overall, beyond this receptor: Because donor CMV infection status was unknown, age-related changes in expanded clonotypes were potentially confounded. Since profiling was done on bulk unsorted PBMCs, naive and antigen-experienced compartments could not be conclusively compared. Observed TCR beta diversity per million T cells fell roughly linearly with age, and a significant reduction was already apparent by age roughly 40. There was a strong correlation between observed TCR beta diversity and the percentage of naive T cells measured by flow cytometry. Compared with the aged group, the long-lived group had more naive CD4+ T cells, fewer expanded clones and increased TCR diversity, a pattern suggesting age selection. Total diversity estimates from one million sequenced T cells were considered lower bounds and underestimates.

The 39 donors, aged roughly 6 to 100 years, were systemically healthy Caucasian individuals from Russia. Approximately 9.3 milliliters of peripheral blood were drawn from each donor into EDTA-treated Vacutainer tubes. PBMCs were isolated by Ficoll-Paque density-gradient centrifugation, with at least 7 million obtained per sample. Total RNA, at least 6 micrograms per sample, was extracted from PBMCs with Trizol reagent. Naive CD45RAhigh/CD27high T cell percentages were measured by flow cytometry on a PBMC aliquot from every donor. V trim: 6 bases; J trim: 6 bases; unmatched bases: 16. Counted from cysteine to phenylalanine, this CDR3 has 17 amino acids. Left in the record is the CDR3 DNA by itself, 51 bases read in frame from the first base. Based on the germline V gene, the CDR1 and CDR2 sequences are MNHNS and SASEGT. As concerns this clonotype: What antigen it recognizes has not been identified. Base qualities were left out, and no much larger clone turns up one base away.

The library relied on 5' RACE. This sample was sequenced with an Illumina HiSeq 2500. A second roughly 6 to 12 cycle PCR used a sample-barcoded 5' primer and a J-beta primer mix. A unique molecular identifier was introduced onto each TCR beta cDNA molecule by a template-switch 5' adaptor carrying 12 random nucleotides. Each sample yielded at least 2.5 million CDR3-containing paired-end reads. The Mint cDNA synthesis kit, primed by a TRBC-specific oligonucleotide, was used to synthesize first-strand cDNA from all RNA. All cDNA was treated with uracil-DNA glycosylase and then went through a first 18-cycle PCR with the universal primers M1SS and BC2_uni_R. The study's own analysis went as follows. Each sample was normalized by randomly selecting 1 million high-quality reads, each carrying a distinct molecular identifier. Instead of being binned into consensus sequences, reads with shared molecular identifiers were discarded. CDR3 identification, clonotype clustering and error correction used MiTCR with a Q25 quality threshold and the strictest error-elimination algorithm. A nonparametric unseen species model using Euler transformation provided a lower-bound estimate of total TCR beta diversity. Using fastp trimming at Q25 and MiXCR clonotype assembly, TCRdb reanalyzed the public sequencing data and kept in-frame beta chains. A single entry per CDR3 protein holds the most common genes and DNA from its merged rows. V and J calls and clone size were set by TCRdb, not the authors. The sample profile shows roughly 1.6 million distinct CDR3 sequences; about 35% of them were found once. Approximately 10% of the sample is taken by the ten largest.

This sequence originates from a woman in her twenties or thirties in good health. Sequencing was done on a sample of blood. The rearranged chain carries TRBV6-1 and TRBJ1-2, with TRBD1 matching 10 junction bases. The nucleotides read TGTGCCAGCAGACGCGCCCCCCCGACCGGGACAGGGGATGGCTACACCTTC. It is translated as CASRRAPPTGTGDGYTF.